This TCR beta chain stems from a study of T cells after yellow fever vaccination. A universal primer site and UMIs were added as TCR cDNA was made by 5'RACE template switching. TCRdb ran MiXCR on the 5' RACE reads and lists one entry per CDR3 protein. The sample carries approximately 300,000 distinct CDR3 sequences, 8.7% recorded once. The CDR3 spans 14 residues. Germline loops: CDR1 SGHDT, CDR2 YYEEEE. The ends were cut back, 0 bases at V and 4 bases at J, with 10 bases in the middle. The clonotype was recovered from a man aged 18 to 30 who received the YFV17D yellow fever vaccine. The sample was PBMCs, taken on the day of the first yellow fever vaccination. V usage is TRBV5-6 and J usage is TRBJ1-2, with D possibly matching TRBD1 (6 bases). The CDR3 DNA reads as TGTGCCAGCAGCTTGGCCAAACAGGGCTATGGCTACACCTTC. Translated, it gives CASSLAKQGYGYTF.